This note documents a single T cell receptor beta chain sequence. Its antigen remains unidentified. Before the COVID-19 pandemic, during about 2010-2018, CD4+ T cells were taken from unexposed donors. After about 10 days of culture, CD4+ T cells were isolated. Unexposed-donor CD4+ T cells were probed with SARS-CoV-2 S/N and four cold-coronavirus spikes, cells permitting. Method: immunoSEQ multiplex PCR; TCRdb's copy keeps in-frame clones and lacks some. The sample holds under 30,000 clones, around three quarters seen once. This record belongs to a study of CD4 T cells in relation to SARS-CoV-2 and coronaviruses. Study-wide results and limits: Each donor contributed either pre-pandemic or post-infection samples, not both.

This TCR was recovered from a human donor in good health. The specimen was CD4+ T cells from PBMCs, cultured in vitro.

This CDR3 reads CASRGDLYGYTF. DNA of the CDR3: TGTGCCAGCAGAGGGGACCTCTATGGCTACACCTTC. The chain has TRBV25-1 and TRBJ1-2; maybe TRBD1 (5 bases). CDR1 is MGHDK and CDR2 is SYGVNS in the germline V gene. The CDR3 is 12 residues long. V was clipped by 6 bases and J by 4 bases, with 9 bases between them.